The T cell receptor beta chain under discussion was sequenced for a study of cytomegalovirus exposure and HLA in healthy donors (dated by TCRdb to about 2017). Turning to the overall study: According to a later analysis, one platform produced both the 120 validation repertoires and the 730 or so repertoires of the first cohort. The study was designed to test whether signatures of past pathogen exposure could be identified by cataloging public T cell receptors. In addition to the first cohort of 666 subjects, a separate validation cohort of approximately 110 different subjects was used. To predict cytomegalovirus infection status, the study brought together high-throughput TCR immunosequencing, statistical association of individual TCRs with disease status, and machine learning.

The CDR3 sequence holds 13 residues, the cysteine and phenylalanine included. The kept DNA is CDR3 alone, 39 bases in frame from the first base. The V end loses 7 bases and the J end loses 2 bases, and a stretch of 13 bases separates them. Reading the germline V gene gives CDR1 SGHRS and CDR2 YFSETQ. General findings and caveats noted by the study authors: According to the authors, the approach could potentially be generalized to other disease states and immunological phenotypes. The validation cohort had no HLA typing available for a later analysis, so co-occurrence within that cohort was assessed over all 120 or so repertoires. The classifier was reported to diagnose cytomegalovirus status with high specificity and sensitivity in both the original cohort and the validation cohort. Most TCR sequences were seen in very few donors, while some public TCRs were found in many individuals. A few of the identified cytomegalovirus-associated TCR beta chains were confirmed in vitro to be specific for cytomegalovirus antigens. Subsequent analysis determined that TCRs grouped into clusters in the first cohort also showed a tendency toward co-occurrence across the 120 or so validation repertoires, and 85% to 95% of cluster scores exceeded 0. The study listed 164 TCR beta chains as associated with cytomegalovirus.

Remarks on this clone: Its binding antigen is unknown. The sample holds no much larger clone one base away, and base qualities are not on file.

The donors were included in the validation cohort of 120 subjects, a group kept apart from the roughly 670-subject first cohort. Receptor libraries were prepared by the immunoSEQ multiplex PCR assay. The published analysis was carried out like this. A statistical classification framework was built for diagnosing cytomegalovirus status from the catalog of TCR beta chain sequences. The clones in this table, taken by TCRdb from immuneACCESS, are in-frame only. Not every clone is retained; where verified, under half of the shortfall comes from an unresolved V gene, and the cause of the rest is unknown. That table furnishes V, J and clone size, whereas the DNA furnished D and trimming. For this sample there are 300,000 to 400,000 clones; 86% appear just once. The biggest ten clones account for 0.8% to 0.85% of the sample.

The TCR sequence derives from a woman between 18 and 29 years old in good health and CMV-seronegative. The sample consisted of PBMCs. The chain is encoded by TRBV5-1 joined to TRBJ2-7; the D gene lacks a confident call. CDR3 sequence: CASQPLLTYEQYF. The nucleotide sequence is given as TGCGCCAGCCAGCCGTTACTAACCTACGAGCAGTACTTC.